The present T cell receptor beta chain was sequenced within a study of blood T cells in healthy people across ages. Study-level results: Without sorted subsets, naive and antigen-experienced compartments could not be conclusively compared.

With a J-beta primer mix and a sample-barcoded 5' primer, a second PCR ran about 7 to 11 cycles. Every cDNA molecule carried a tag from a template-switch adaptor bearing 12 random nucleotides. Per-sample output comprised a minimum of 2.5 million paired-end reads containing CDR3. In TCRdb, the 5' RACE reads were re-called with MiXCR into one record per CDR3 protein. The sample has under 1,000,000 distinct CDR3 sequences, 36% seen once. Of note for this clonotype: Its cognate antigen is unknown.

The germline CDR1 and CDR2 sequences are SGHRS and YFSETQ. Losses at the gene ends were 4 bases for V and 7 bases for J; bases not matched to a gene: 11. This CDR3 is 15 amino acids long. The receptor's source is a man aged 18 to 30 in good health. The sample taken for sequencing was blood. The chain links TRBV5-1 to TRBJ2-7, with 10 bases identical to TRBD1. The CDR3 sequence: CASSRGQGTWDEQYF. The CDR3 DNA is TGCGCCAGCAGCCGGGGACAGGGGACATGGGATGAGCAGTACTTC.